The 21 T cell receptor beta chains given below trace back to one sample, sequenced in a study of blood T cell repertoires in COVID-19. Produced via immunoSEQ multiplex PCR; TCRdb's table is partial and in-frame only. In the table there are roughly 39,000 clones, approximately 85% of which are singletons. The sequenced sample consisted of peripheral blood. Source of these receptors: a man aged 55 to 70 with acute or convalescent COVID-19.

Details on this clone: Other nucleotide sequences from this sample produce the same CDR3. The rearrangement uses TRBV7-2 and TRBJ2-7; D perhaps matches TRBD2 (5 bases). Germline values: CDR1 SGHTA, CDR2 FQGNSA. The V end lost 6 bases, the J end lost 4 bases, and 13 bases lay between the germline ends. This CDR3 is built from 13 residues. The CDR3: CASSGSILYEQYF. CDR3 in DNA: TGTGCCAGCAGTGGGAGCATCCTTTACGAGCAGTACTTC. Full variable domain (rest looked up from reference TRBV7-2 and TRBJ2-7): GAGVSQSPSNKVTEKGKDVELRCDPISGHTALYWYRQSLGQGLEFLIYFQGNSAPDKSGLPSDRFSAERTGGSVSTLTIQRTQQEDSAVYLCASSGSILYEQYFGPGTRLTVT.

The chain has TRBV11-1 and TRBJ2-3, with D possibly being TRBD2 (7 bases). Germline values: CDR1 SGHAT, CDR2 FQDESV (reference sequence). The CDR3 has 15 residues. V was clipped by 0 bases and J by 5 bases, with 12 bases between them. Written as DNA, the CDR3 is TGTGCCAGCAGCTTAGCGGGGGGGCCACGAGATACGCAGTATTTT. It translates to CASSLAGGPRDTQYF.

V usage is TRBV6-5 and J usage is TRBJ2-3, with D perhaps matching TRBD2 (5 bases). Per germline, CDR1 MNHEY and CDR2 SVGAGI. Deletions cut 1 base from V and 1 base from J, with 12 bases between. The CDR3 is 16 amino acids. The CDR3 DNA reads TGTGCCAGCAGTTACTTGGCGAGCGGAGGCACAGATACGCAGTATTTT. Its protein is CASSYLASGGTDTQYF.

The chain has TRBV7-8 and TRBJ2-7; 13 nucleotides match TRBD2. V was clipped by 4 bases and J by 8 bases; unmatched bases: 8. Germline V gene sequence: CDR1 SGHVS, CDR2 FQNEAQ. The CDR3 totals 15 residues. CDR3 sequence reads: CASSWTSGSKGQQYF. DNA for the CDR3: TGTGCCAGCAGCTGGACTAGCGGGAGTAAAGGGCAGCAGTACTTC.

The V call is TRBV7-2, the J call TRBJ2-7; D is unresolved. Trimming left V 3 bases short and J 3 bases short, with 12 bases between. The CDR3 has 14 amino acids. Germline-derived CDR1 and CDR2 are SGHTA and FQGNSA. CDR3 DNA sequence: TGTGCCAGCAGCTTGGCCCAGACTGGCTACGAGCAGTACTTC. Translated, it gives CASSLAQTGYEQYF.

This clone has just one count. V usage is TRBV7-8 and J usage is TRBJ1-5; TRBD1 is a possible D gene (6 bases). Germline CDR1 SGHVS, CDR2 FQNEAQ. CDR3 length: 16 residues. The V end lost 3 bases, the J end lost 4 bases, and 16 bases lay between the germline ends. CDR3 DNA: TGTGCCAGCAGCTTGGGGCTGGGCAGGGGTAATCAGCCCCAGCATTTT. Amino acids: CASSLGLGRGNQPQHF.

This clone has more than one count but fewer than ten. The chain uses TRBV5-1 and TRBJ1-1; 10 nucleotides line up with TRBD1. There are 14 residues in the CDR3. The germline V gene encodes CDR1 SGHRS and CDR2 YFSETQ. Trimming cost V 0 bases and J 7 bases; bases outside gene matches: 3. In DNA form, the CDR3 reads TGCGCCAGCAGCTTGGAGGGACAGGGGATTGAAGCTTTCTTT. It specifies CASSLEGQGIEAFF. The full variable domain, in which reference TRBV5-1 and TRBJ1-1 provide the parts outside the CDR3, is KAGVTQTPRYLIKTRGQQVTLSCSPISGHRSVSWYQQTPGQGLQFLFEYFSETQRNKGNFPGRFSGRQFSNSRSEMNVSTLELGDSALYLCASSLEGQGIEAFFGQGTRLTVV.

The chain combines TRBV28 with TRBJ2-7; weak D call: TRBD2 (5 bases). The length of the CDR3 is 13 residues. Looked up from germline, CDR1 is MDHEN and CDR2 is SYDVKM. Trimming took 5 bases from V and 2 from J, leaving 10 bases between them. CDR3 sequence reads: CASSQSGTYEQYF. The CDR3 DNA is TGTGCCAGCAGTCAGAGCGGAACCTACGAGCAGTACTTC.

The J gene is TRBJ1-2, the V gene TRBV6-5, with D unclear. The CDR3 totals 14 residues. CDR1 and CDR2 (germline): MNHEY, SVGAGI. V was pared by 4 bases and J by 4 bases, with 13 bases between. The CDR3 region is CASSSPKRAYGYTF. The CDR3 region has the DNA TGTGCCAGCAGTTCCCCCAAACGCGCCTATGGCTACACCTTC.

The chain combines TRBV5-4 with TRBJ2-2; the match to TRBD1 covers 7 bases. The CDR3 loop spans 15 amino acids. J lost 0 bases, V lost 2 bases, and 1 base had no gene match. Germline-derived CDR1 and CDR2 are SGHNT and YYREEE (reference sequence). CDR3 nucleotide sequence: TGTGCCAGCAGCTTAGACAGGGCGAACACCGGGGAGCTGTTTTTT. It specifies CASSLDRANTGELFF.

CDR3 nucleotide sequence: TGTGCCAGCAGTTTCAGGGGGCGAGAGACCCAGTACTTC. As protein: CASSFRGRETQYF. The chain employs TRBV28 and TRBJ2-5, with 8 bases lining up with TRBD1. Germline V CDR1 and CDR2: MDHEN, SYDVKM. This CDR3 is built from 13 residues. V shed 3 bases, J shed 4 bases, and the junction held 1 base outside the gene matches.

This chain connects TRBV30 to TRBJ2-3; 8 bases fit TRBD2. Looked up from germline, CDR1 is GTSNPN and CDR2 is SVGIG (reference sequence). V shed 2 bases and J 2 bases; nucleotides not matched to a gene: 3. This CDR3 has 14 amino acids. CDR3 amino acids: CAWSTGGYTDTQYF. The CDR3, as DNA: TGTGCCTGGAGTACGGGGGGGTACACAGATACGCAGTATTTT.

The V and J genes are TRBV30 and TRBJ1-4, with D maybe TRBD1 (6 bases). The length of the CDR3 is 15 residues. Germline lookup yields CDR1 GTSNPN and CDR2 SVGIG (reference sequence). Trimming removed 7 bases from V and 0 bases from J, with 15 bases in between. The CDR3 loop reads CALTGKSATNEKLFF. In nucleotides, the CDR3 is TGTGCCTTGACAGGCAAGTCTGCAACTAATGAAAAACTGTTTTTT.

The rearrangement joins TRBV3-1 (or the pseudogene TRBV3-2) to TRBJ2-2, with 7 positions matching TRBD2. The trim removed 3 bases at V and 6 bases at J, leaving 7 bases unmatched. Germline values: CDR1 LGHDT, CDR2 YNNKEL (reference sequence). This CDR3 comprises 15 residues. The CDR3 spells CASSQGLAAPGELFF. The CDR3 DNA reads TGTGCCAGCAGCCAGGGGCTAGCGGCCCCCGGGGAGCTGTTTTTT.

V usage is TRBV28 and J usage is TRBJ2-7; 10 positions match TRBD2. The CDR3 is 14 residues long. In germline, CDR1 is MDHEN, CDR2 SYDVKM. J was trimmed by 1 base and V by 7 bases; bases with no gene match: 4. The chain's CDR3 is CASTSGSGSYEQYF. In nucleotides, the CDR3 is TGTGCCAGCACTAGCGGGAGTGGGTCCTACGAGCAGTACTTC.

CDR3 sequence reads: CASSLLAQGDGYTF. In DNA form, the CDR3 reads TGTGCCAGCAGTTTATTAGCACAGGGGGACGGCTACACCTTC. J is TRBJ1-2 and V is TRBV28, with 8 bases aligning to TRBD1. Losses at the gene ends were 1 base for V and 8 bases for J; bases not matched to a gene: 6. Per germline, CDR1 MDHEN and CDR2 SYDVKM. The CDR3 extends over 14 amino acids.

The rearrangement joins TRBV6-5 to TRBJ2-7; D gene unclear. This CDR3 is 15 amino acids long. Germline CDR1 is MNHEY and CDR2 is SVGAGI. Trimming took off 0 bases at V and 0 bases at J, with 9 bases between the two ends. This chain's CDR3 is CASSYSFPSSYEQYF. The CDR3 DNA is TGTGCCAGCAGTTACTCGTTTCCGAGCTCCTACGAGCAGTACTTC.

The V call is TRBV2, the J call TRBJ2-3, with 8 bases aligning to TRBD2. V trimming: 6 bases; J trimming: 6 bases; junction bases outside the gene matches: 11. The CDR3 has 15 residues. CDR1 is SNHLY, CDR2 FYNNEI, per germline. In nucleotides, the CDR3 is TGTGCCAGCAGGGCCCGGGGGGGAGCGGCGGATACGCAGTATTTT. Its translation is CASRARGGAADTQYF. Filled out from reference TRBV2 and TRBJ2-3, the complete variable domain reads EPEVTQTPSHQVTQMGQEVILRCVPISNHLYFYWYRQILGQKVEFLVSFYNNEISEKSEIFDDQFSVERPDGSNFTLKIRSTKLEDSAMYFCASRARGGAADTQYFGPGTRLTVL.

The rearrangement joins TRBV6-1 to TRBJ2-2, with 13 bases matching TRBD2. V lost 2 bases and J lost 6; bases outside the gene matches: 3. Germline CDR1 reads MNHNS; CDR2 reads SASEGT. CDR3 size: 16 residues. CDR3 loop: CASSERTSGSAGELFF. CDR3 DNA: TGTGCCAGCAGTGAAAGGACTAGCGGGAGTGCCGGGGAGCTGTTTTTT.

The sample holds one count of this clone. The chain employs TRBV30 and TRBJ2-3; weak D call: TRBD1 (6 bases). V lost 2 bases and J lost 2, with 11 bases in between. Germline V gene sequence: CDR1 GTSNPN, CDR2 SVGIG (reference sequence). CDR3 length: 14 amino acids. The CDR3 sequence is CAWSRTEYTDTQYF. CDR3 in DNA: TGTGCCTGGAGTAGGACAGAGTACACAGATACGCAGTATTTT.

The chain employs TRBV6-4 and TRBJ2-2, with a tentative D call TRBD1 (5 bases). Per germline, CDR1 MRHNA and CDR2 SNTAGT. Trimming took 6 bases from V and 0 from J, leaving 8 bases between them. This CDR3 is 14 amino acids long. The CDR3, as DNA: TGTGCCAGCAGCGCGGACACGAACACCGGGGAGCTGTTTTTT. Its translation: CASSADTNTGELFF.